The clone carrying this T cell receptor (beta chain) was seen only once. Losses at the gene ends were 5 bases for V and 1 base for J; bases not matched to a gene: 4. Germline V gives CDR1 SGHAT, CDR2 FQNNGV. This CDR3 has 16 residues. Ophthalmopathy patients had Clinical Activity Score at least 3, NOSPECS grade at least 4, duration under 3 months. Exclusions: uncontrolled infection, other autoimmune disease, pregnancy, lactation. The data were obtained in a study of T cells in Graves' hyperthyroidism and ophthalmopathy. It was RNA transcripts that yielded the amplified TCR beta CDR3 regions. The TCR CDR3 first-round RT-PCR relied on the HTBI primer set. Each CDR3 protein gets one entry after TCRdb re-called the multiplex PCR reads with MiXCR. The repertoire holds fewer than 750,000 distinct CDR3 sequences, with under 15% as singletons.

The chain employs TRBV11-2 and TRBJ2-3; 12 bases match TRBD1. The receptor comes from a woman in her thirties or forties with Graves' ophthalmopathy. The sequenced sample consisted of blood. The CDR3 loop is CASSTGQGAGTDTQYF. CDR3 DNA sequence: TGTGCCAGCAGCACGGGACAGGGGGCCGGCACAGATACGCAGTATTTT. The whole variable domain, filled in from reference TRBV11-2 and TRBJ2-3, reads EAGVAQSPRYKIIEKRQSVAFWCNPISGHATLYWYQQILGQGPKLLIQFQNNGVVDDSQLPKDRFSAERLKGVDSTLKIQPAKLEDSAVYLCASSTGQGAGTDTQYFGPGTRLTVL.